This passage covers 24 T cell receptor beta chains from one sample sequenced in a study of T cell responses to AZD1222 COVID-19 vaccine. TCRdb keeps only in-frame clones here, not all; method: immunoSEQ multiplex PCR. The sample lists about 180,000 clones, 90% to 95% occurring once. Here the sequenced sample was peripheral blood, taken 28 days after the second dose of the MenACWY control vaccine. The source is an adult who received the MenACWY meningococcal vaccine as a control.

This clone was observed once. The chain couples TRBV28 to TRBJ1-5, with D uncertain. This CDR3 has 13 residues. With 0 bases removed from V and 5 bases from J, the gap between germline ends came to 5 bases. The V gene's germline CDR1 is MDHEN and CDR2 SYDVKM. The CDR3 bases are TGTGCCAGCAGTTTATGGAGGGATCAGCCCCAGCATTTT. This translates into CASSLWRDQPQHF.

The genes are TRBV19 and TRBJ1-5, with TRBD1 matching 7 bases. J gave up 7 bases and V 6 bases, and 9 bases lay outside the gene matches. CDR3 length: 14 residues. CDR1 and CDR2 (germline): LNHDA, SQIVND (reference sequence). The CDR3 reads CASRYTGDGQPQHF. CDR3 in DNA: TGTGCCAGTAGATACACAGGGGATGGCCAGCCCCAGCATTTT.

The CDR3 sequence is CASSDPYRRQAIDTGELFF. CDR3 coding DNA: TGTGCCAGCAGTGACCCCTATCGCCGACAGGCCATAGACACCGGGGAGCTGTTTTTT. This rearrangement joins TRBV2 to TRBJ2-2; possibly TRBD1 for D (6 bases). The V gene's germline CDR1 is SNHLY and CDR2 FYNNEI. This CDR3 contains 19 residues. The V end was cut by 3 bases, the J end by 3 bases, with 23 bases between.

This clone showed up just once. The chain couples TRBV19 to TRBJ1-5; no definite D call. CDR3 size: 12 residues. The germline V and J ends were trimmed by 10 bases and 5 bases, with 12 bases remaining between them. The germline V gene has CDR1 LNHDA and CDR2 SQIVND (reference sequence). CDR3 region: CATRDGYQPQHF. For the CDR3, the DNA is TGTGCCACCCGAGACGGATATCAGCCCCAGCATTTT.

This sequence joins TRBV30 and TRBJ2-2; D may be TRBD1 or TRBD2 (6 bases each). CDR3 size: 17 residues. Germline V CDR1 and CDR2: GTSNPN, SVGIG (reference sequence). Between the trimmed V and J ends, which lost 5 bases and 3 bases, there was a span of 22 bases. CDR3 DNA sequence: TGTGCCTGGGGGGGGCGAGGGGTCTTTACTTACACCGGGGAGCTGTTTTTT. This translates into CAWGGRGVFTYTGELFF.

CDR3 amino acids: CASSFQMNTEAFF. CDR3 bases: TGTGCCAGCAGTTTCCAGATGAACACTGAAGCTTTCTTT. The chain is built from TRBV12-3 or TRBV12-4 and TRBJ1-1; D not resolved. V lost 3 bases and J lost 0, with 5 bases in between. This CDR3 is 13 amino acids long.

CDR3 region: CASSPGTSGGAIHEQYF. The CDR3 DNA sequence: TGTGCCAGCAGCCCCGGGACTAGCGGGGGGGCAATCCACGAGCAGTACTTC. V is TRBV5-4 and J is TRBJ2-7; 16 positions match TRBD2. The CDR3 spans 17 residues. Trimming cost V 4 bases and J 5 bases; bases outside gene matches: 9. Looked up from germline, CDR1 is SGHNT and CDR2 is YYREEE (reference sequence).

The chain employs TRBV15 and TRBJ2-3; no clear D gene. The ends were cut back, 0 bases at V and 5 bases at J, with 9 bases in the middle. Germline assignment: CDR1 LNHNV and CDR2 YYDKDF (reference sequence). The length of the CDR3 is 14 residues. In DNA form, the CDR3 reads TGTGCCACCAGCAGAGATGTCAACCGAGATACGCAGTATTTT. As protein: CATSRDVNRDTQYF.

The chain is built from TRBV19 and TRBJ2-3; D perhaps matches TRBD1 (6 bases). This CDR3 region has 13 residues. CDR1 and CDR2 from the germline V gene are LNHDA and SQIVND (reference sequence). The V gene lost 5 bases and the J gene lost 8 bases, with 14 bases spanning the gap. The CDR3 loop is CASSPQDRGTQYF. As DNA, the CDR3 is TGTGCCAGTAGTCCTCAGGACAGAGGTACGCAGTATTTT.

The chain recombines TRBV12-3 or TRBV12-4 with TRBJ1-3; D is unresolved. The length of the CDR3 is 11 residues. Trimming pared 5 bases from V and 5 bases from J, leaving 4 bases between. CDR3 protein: CASSPRNTIYF. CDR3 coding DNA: TGTGCCAGCAGTCCCCGAAACACCATATATTTT.

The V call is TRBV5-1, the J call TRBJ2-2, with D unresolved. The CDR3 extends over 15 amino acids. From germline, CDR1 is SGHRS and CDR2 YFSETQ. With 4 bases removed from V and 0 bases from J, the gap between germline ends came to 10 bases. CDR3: CASSPPASNTGELFF. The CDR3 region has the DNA TGCGCCAGCAGCCCTCCGGCTTCGAACACCGGGGAGCTGTTTTTT. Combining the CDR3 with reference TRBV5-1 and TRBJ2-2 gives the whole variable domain KAGVTQTPRYLIKTRGQQVTLSCSPISGHRSVSWYQQTPGQGLQFLFEYFSETQRNKGNFPGRFSGRQFSNSRSEMNVSTLELGDSALYLCASSPPASNTGELFFGEGSRLTVL.

CDR3: CASSFRAGDTGELFF. CDR3 nucleotides: TGCGCCAGCAGCTTTCGGGCAGGGGACACCGGGGAGCTGTTTTTT. The gene calls are TRBV5-1 and TRBJ2-2; tentative D call: TRBD1 (6 bases). The V end was cut by 2 bases, the J end by 3 bases, with 11 bases between. The CDR3 spans 15 residues. Germline lookup yields CDR1 SGHRS and CDR2 YFSETQ.

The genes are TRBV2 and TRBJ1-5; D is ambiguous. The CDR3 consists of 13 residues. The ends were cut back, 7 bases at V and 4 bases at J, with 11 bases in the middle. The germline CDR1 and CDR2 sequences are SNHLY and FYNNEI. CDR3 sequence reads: CASMRDKNQPQHF. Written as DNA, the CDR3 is TGTGCCAGCATGAGAGACAAAAATCAGCCCCAGCATTTT.

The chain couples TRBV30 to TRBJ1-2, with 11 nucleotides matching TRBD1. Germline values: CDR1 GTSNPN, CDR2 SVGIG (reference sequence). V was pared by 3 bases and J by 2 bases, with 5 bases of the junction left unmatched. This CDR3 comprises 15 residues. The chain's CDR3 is CAWSPRDRGNYGYTF. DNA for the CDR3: TGTGCCTGGAGCCCCAGGGACAGGGGGAACTATGGCTACACCTTC.

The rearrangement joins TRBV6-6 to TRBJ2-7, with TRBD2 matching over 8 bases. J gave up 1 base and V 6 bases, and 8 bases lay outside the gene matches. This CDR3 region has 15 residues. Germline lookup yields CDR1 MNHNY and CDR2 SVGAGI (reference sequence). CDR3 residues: CASSATRGGSYEQYF. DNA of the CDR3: TGTGCCAGCAGCGCGACCCGGGGGGGGTCCTACGAGCAGTACTTC.

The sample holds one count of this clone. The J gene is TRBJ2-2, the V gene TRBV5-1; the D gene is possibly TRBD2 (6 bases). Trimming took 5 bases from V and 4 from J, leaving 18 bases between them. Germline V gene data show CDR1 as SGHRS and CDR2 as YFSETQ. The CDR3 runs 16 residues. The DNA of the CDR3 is TGCGCCAGCAGTCTTCAGGGACTCGCGGGCACCGGGGAGCTGTTTTTT. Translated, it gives CASSLQGLAGTGELFF.

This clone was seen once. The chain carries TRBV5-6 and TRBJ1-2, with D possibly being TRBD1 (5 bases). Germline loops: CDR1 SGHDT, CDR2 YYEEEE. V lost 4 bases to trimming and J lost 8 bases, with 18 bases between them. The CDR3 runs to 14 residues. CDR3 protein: CASSPGAAGRGYTF. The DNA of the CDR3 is TGTGCCAGCAGCCCTGGGGCAGCGGGACGAGGCTACACCTTC.

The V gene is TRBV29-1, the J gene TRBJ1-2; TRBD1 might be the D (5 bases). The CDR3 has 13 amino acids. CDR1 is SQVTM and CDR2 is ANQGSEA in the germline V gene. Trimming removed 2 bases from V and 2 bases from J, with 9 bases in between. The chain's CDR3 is CSVEKAGNYGYTF. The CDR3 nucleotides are TGCAGCGTTGAAAAGGCAGGGAACTATGGCTACACCTTC.

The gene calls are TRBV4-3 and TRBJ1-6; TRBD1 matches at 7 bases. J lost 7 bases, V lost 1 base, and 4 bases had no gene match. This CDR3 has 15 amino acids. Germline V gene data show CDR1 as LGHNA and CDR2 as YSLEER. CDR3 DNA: TGCGCCAGCAGCCAAGCCCCAGGGGGAAATTCACCCCTCCACTTT. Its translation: CASSQAPGGNSPLHF.

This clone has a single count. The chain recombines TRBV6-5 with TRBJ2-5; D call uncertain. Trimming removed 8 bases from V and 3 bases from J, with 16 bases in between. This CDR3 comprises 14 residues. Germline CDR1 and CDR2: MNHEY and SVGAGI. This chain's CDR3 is CASRAGTAKETQYF. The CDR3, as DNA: TGTGCCAGCCGAGCCGGAACTGCGAAAGAGACCCAGTACTTC.

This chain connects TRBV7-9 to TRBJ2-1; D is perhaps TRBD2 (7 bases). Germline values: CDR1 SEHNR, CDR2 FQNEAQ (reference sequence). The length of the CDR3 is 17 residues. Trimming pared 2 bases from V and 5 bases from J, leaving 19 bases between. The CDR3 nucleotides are TGTGCCAGCAGCTTACCCCTCGGGGGCGGGGGCCACAATGAGCAGTTCTTC. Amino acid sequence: CASSLPLGGGGHNEQFF.

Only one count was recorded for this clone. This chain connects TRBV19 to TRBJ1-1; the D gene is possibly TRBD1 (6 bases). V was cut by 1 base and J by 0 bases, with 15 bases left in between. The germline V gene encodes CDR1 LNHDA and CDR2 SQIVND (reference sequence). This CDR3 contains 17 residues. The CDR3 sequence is CASSIAPRTDMNTEAFF. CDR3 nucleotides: TGTGCCAGTAGTATAGCCCCCCGGACAGACATGAACACTGAAGCTTTCTTT.

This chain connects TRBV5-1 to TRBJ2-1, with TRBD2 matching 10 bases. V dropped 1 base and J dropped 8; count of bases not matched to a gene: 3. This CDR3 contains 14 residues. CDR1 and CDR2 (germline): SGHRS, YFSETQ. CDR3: CASSLTSGVDEQFF. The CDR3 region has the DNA TGCGCCAGCAGCTTGACTAGCGGGGTCGATGAGCAGTTCTTC. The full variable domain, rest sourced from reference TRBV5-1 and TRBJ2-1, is KAGVTQTPRYLIKTRGQQVTLSCSPISGHRSVSWYQQTPGQGLQFLFEYFSETQRNKGNFPGRFSGRQFSNSRSEMNVSTLELGDSALYLCASSLTSGVDEQFFGPGTRLTVL.

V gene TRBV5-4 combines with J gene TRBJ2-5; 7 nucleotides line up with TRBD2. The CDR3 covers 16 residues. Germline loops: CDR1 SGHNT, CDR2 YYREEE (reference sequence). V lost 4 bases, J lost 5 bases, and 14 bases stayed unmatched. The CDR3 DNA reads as TGTGCCAGCAGCAAAGCCCCGGGGAGGGAATGGGAGACCCAGTACTTC. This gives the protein CASSKAPGREWETQYF.